Here is one T cell receptor beta chain with its context. What it recognizes is unknown. The germline gives CDR1 SGHVS, CDR2 FQNEAQ. The CDR3 runs 14 residues. The sample comes from a study of CXCR3-negative and CXCR3-positive naive CD8 T cells. Whole-study results and caveats: The TRBV-TRBJ usage of naive CXCR3-negative and CXCR3-positive cells was similar, but that of memory cells differed.

The libraries of TRB cDNA were constructed through 5' RACE using UMI labels. TCRdb processed the 5' RACE reads again and assigns one entry to each CDR3 protein, with no DNA. The sample table includes about 22,000 distinct CDR3 sequences. The chain links TRBV7-8 to TRBJ2-7; the D call of TRBD1 rests on TCRdb alone, since no DNA is present to check it. The receptor comes from a human donor in good health. Some clones in this sample may be carry-over from other donors' samples. Sequenced material: memory CD8+ T cells from blood. This chain's CDR3 is CASSPLQGPYEQYF.